These 2 T cell receptor beta chains were all obtained from the same sample, sequenced in a study of early T cells in non-severe SARS-CoV-2 infection. TCRdb re-called the 5' RACE reads through MiXCR, storing one row per CDR3 protein. The repertoire holds almost 85,000 distinct CDR3 sequences, over 10% seen once, with 2.6% in the top ten. Sequencing used whole blood. The receptors stem from an adult who was a healthcare worker with PCR-confirmed SARS-CoV-2 infection or an uninfected control (not recorded which).

In its sample, this clonotype was seen a few times. The chain combines TRBV5-8 with TRBJ1-1, with 7 bases identical to TRBD1. Trimming removed 4 bases from V and 4 bases from J; junction bases left unmatched: 7. From germline, CDR1 is SGHTS and CDR2 YDEGEE. The CDR3 covers 14 residues. CDR3 DNA: TGTGCCAGCAGCCTAGACAGGGCGGTCACTGAAGCTTTCTTT. This codes for CASSLDRAVTEAFF.

This clonotype was seen a handful of times. The chain uses TRBV5-6 and TRBJ2-7; the match to TRBD1 covers 9 bases. With V trimmed by 0 bases and J by 3 bases, 4 bases remained unmatched. Germline-derived CDR1 and CDR2 are SGHDT and YYEEEE. This CDR3 has 15 residues. In DNA, the CDR3 is TGTGCCAGCAGCTTGGGAGGGACAGGGATCTACGAGCAGTACTTC. Translating gives CASSLGGTGIYEQYF.